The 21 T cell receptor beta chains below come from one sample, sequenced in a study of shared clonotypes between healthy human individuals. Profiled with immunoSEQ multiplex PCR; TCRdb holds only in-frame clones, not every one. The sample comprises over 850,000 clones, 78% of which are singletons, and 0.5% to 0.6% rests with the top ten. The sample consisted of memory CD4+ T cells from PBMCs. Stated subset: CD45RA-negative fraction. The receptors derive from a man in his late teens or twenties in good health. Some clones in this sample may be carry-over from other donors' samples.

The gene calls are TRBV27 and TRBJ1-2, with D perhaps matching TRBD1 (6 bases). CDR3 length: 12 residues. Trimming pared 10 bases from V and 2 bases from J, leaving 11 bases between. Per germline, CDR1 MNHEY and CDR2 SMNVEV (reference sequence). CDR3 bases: TGTGCCACTGGGACATACAACTATGGCTACACCTTC. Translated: CATGTYNYGYTF.

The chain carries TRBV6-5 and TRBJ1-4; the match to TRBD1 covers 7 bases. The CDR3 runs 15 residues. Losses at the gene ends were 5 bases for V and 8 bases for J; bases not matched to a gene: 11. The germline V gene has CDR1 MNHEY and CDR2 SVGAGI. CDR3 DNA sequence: TGTGCCAGCAGTCCCCGGACAGGCAGTTCCGAAAAACTGTTTTTT. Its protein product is CASSPRTGSSEKLFF.

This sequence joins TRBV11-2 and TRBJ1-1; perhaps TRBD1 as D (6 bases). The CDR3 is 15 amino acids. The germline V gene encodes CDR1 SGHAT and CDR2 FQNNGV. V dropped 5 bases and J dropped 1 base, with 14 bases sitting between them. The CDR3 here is CASSPRGGANTEAFF. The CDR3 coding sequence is TGTGCCAGCAGCCCCAGAGGGGGAGCGAACACTGAAGCTTTCTTT.

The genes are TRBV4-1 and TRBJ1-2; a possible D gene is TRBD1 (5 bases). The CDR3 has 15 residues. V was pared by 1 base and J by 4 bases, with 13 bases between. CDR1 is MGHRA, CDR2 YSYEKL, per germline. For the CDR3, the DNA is TGCGCCAGCAGCCAAGCGGCAGGGCTTAGCTATGGCTACACCTTC. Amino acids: CASSQAAGLSYGYTF.

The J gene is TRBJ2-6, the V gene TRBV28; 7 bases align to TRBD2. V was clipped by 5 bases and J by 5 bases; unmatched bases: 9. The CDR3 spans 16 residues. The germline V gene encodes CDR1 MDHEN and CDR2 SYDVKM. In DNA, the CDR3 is TGTGCCAGCAGTCGGTTGGGGGGAGGGAGGGCCAACGTCCTGACTTTC. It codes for CASSRLGGGRANVLTF.

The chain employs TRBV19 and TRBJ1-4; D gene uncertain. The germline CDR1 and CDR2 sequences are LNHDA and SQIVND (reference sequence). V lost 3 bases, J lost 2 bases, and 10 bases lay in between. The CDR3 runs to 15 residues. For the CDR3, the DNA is TGTGCCAGTAGTATCTCGGGCGGCACTAATGAAAAACTGTTTTTT. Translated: CASSISGGTNEKLFF. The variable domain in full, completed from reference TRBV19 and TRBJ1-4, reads DGGITQSPKYLFRKEGQNVTLSCEQNLNHDAMYWYRQDPGQGLRLIYYSQIVNDFQKGDIAEGYSVSREKKESFPLTVTSAQKNPTAFYLCASSISGGTNEKLFFGSGTQLSVL.

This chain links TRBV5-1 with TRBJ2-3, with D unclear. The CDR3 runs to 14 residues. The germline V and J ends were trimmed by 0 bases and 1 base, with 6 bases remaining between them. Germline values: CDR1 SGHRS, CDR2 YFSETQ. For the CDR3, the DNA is TGCGCCAGCAGCTTGGTCCCAGGCACAGATACGCAGTATTTT. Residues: CASSLVPGTDTQYF.

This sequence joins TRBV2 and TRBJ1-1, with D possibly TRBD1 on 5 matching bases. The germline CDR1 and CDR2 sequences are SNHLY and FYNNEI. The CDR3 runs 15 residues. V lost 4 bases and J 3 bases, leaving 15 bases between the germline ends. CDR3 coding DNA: TGTGCCAGCAGTGTCGGGTGGGGGTTGTACACTGAAGCTTTCTTT. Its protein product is CASSVGWGLYTEAFF.

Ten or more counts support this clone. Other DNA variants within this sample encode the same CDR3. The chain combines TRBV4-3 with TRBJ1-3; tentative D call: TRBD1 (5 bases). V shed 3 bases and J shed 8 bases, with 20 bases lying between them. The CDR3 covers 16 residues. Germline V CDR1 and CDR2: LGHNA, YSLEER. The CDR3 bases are TGCGCCAGCAGCCAGGCAACACCGGGACTGGGAGACACCATATATTTT. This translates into CASSQATPGLGDTIYF.

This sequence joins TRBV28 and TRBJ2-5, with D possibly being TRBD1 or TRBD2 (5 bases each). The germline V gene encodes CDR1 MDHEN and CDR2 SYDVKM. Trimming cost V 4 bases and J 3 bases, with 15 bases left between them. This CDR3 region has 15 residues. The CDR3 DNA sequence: TGTGCCAGCAGTTATCCGGGACCGAGAAAAGAGACCCAGTACTTC. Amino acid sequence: CASSYPGPRKETQYF.

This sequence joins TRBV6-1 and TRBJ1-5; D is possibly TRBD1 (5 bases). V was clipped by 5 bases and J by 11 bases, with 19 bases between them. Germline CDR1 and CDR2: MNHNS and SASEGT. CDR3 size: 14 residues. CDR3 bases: TGTGCCAGCAGTCGGCCCAACCGGGACGAAACCCAGCATTTT. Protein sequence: CASSRPNRDETQHF.

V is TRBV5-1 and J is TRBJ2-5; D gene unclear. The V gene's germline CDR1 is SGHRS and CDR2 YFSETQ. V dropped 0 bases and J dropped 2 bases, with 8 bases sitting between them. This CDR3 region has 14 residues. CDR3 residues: CASSLELVQETQYF. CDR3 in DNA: TGCGCCAGCAGCTTGGAGCTCGTGCAAGAGACCCAGTACTTC.

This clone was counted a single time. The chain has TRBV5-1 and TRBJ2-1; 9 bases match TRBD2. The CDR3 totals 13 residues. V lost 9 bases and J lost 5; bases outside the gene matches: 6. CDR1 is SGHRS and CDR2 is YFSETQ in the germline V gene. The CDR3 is CATGLAPNNEQFF. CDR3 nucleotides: TGCGCCACCGGACTAGCGCCGAACAATGAGCAGTTCTTC.

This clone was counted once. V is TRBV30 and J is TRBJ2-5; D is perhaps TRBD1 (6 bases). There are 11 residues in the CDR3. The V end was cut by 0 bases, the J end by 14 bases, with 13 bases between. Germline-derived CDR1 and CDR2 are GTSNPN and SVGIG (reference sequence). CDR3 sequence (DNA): TGTGCCTGGAGTGTAGGGGGAACTCTATACTTC. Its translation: CAWSVGGTLYF.

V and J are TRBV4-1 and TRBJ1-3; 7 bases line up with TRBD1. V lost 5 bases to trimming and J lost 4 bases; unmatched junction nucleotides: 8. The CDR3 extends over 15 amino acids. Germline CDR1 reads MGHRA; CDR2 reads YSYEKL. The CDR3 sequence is CASSNRGLGGNTIYF. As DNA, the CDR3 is TGCGCCAGCAGCAACAGGGGACTTGGAGGAAACACCATATATTTT.

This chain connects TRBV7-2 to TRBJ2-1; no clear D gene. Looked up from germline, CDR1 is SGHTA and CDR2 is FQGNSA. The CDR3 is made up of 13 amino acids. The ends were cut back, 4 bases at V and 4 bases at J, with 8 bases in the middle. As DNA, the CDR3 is TGTGCCAGCAGCTACGGAGCGTACAATGAGCAGTTCTTC. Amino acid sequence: CASSYGAYNEQFF.

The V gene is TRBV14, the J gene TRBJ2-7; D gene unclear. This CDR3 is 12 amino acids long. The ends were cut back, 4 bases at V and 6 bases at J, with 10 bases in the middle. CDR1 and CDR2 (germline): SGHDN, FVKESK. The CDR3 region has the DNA TGTGCCAGCAGCCCTAGATGGGGCGAGCAGTACTTC. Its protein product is CASSPRWGEQYF.

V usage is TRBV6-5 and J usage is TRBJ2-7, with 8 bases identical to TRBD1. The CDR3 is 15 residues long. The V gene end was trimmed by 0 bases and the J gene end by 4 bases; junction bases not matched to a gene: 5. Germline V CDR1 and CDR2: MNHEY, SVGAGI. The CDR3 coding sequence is TGTGCCAGCAGTTACTCGGAGACAGGGGAATACGAGCAGTACTTC. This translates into CASSYSETGEYEQYF.

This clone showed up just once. The CDR3: CASSRTSGINEQFF. The CDR3 coding sequence is TGTGCCAGTAGTAGAACTAGCGGGATTAATGAGCAGTTCTTC. The genes are TRBV19 and TRBJ2-1; 10 nucleotides line up with TRBD2. V shed 4 bases, J shed 7 bases, and the junction held 4 bases outside the gene matches. CDR3 length equals 14 residues. From germline, CDR1 is LNHDA and CDR2 SQIVND (reference sequence).

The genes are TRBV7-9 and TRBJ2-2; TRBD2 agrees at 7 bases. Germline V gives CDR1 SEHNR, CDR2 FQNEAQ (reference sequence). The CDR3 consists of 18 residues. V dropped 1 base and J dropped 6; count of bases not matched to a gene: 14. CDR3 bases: TGTGCCAGCAGCTTAGACCGGCGGCGCGGGAGAAATGCCGGGGAGCTGTTTTTT. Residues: CASSLDRRRGRNAGELFF.

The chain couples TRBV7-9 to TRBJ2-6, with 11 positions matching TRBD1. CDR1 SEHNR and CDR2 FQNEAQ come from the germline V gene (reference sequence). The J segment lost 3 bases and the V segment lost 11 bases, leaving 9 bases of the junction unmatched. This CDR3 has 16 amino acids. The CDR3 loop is CAGSGTGGFGANVLTF. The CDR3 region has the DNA TGTGCCGGTTCCGGGACAGGGGGATTTGGGGCCAACGTCCTGACTTTC.